These T cell receptor beta chains were read from a single sample in a study of CD8+CD57+ T cells in acquired aplastic anemia. TCRdb processed the reads anew with MiXCR; each CDR3 protein has one entry. The sample contains about 150,000 distinct CDR3 sequences, 40% to 50% of which appear only once. Sequencing was done on a sample of sorted CD4+, CD8+, or CD8+CD57+ T cells (not recorded which) from PBMCs. Receptors originate from a human donor with aplastic anemia. Each CDR3 is given with its conserved first and last residue.

TRBV29-1 CSVEVPPGGREQFF
TRBV15 CATSSYQTSGSADTQYF
TRBV7-2 CASSIAHGGNQPQHF
TRBV27 CASSFSPARSGTDSDEQFF
TRBV24-1 CATSHLAYNEQFF
TRBV9 CASSEGAGTLEKLFF
TRBV20-1 CSARGTPHGYTF
TRBV24-1 CATSDLSQGEQYF
TRBV4-1 CASSQAEEAFF
TRBV5-4 CASSLGGSGATYEQYF
TRBV12-5 CASVATGRGNQPQHF
TRBV7-2 CASSRIGGGLETQYF
TRBV19 CASSRLLQGPYGQYF
TRBV19 CASSPRAGRSGELLF
TRBV5-1 CAPSGRGGLDYGYTF
TRBV19 CANNLAGETGELFF
TRBV13 CASRVGTSGILAYEQYF
TRBV29-1 CSVEGTRAGAPYEQYF
TRBV9 CASSVGGGAYEQYF
TRBV12-3/TRBV12-4 CASTSQGYEQYF
TRBV7-2 CASSAQGTYGYTF
TRBV10-2 CASSVTGEVIDEQYF
TRBV10-3 CAISEGTGREAFF
TRBV10-3 CAISESTPAGNTIYF
TRBV7-2 CASSSKYSPLHF
TRBV2 CASSEVGRGEQYF
TRBV9 CASSQGGGADTEAFF
TRBV6-5 CASSLSSGELFF
TRBV19 CASSIDRVNTEAFF
TRBV20-1 CSAREGSGYNEQFF
TRBV19 CAASRGQGIWNEQFF